This TCR beta chain is drawn from a study of response to subunit inactivated influenza vaccine. Germline lookup yields CDR1 SQVTM and CDR2 ANQGSEA. V lost 6 bases, J lost 5 bases, and 7 bases stayed unmatched. The CDR3 is made up of 13 amino acids. From the RT-PCR reads, TCRdb called clonotypes with MiXCR, one entry per CDR3 protein. The sample shows just under 550,000 distinct CDR3 sequences, around a quarter of them seen only once. The data also belong to a second study, concerning T cells expressing NK-cell markers. From that report: As the method of synthesis, 5'RACE template switching with UMIs yielded TCR beta cDNA. Sequencing of TCR beta repertoires drew on sorted CD3+CD56+NKG2C+, CD3+CD56+NKG2C- and CD3+CD56-NKG2C+ T cells. Seven HCMV-seropositive donors and one seronegative donor made up the eight sequenced donors. Several experiments employed an anti-gamma-delta TCR antibody to confine sorting to alpha-beta TCR T cells.

The chain is built from TRBV29-1 and TRBJ2-5; 9 bases align to TRBD1. Sample: CD4+ T cells sorted from PBMCs, taken 11 to 12 days after vaccination. The receptor's source is a man aged 45-65 years who received an inactivated influenza vaccine. The CDR3, as DNA: TGCAGCGTCCCAATCGGACAGGGGGAGACCCAGTACTTC. It codes for CSVPIGQGETQYF.